This is a list of T cell receptor beta chains from one sample in a study of human T cells and chemical hapten exposure. Using its own MiXCR run on the RACE reads, TCRdb lists one record per CDR3 protein. The sample yields about 270,000 distinct CDR3 sequences, 7.5% to 9% seen once. This sample comprised whole blood, obtained in connection with sensitization to the hapten diphenylcyclopropenone (DPC). The origin of the receptors is a man younger than 30 with alopecia areata. Some clones in this sample may be carry-over from other donors' samples. Both conserved end residues are part of each CDR3. The order of the fields is J gene, D gene, V gene, clone size, CDR3 DNA, CDR3 protein. D genes are given only for firm matches. Not every row has a clone size; where given, it reads once, few, many or a size class.

J: TRBJ1-1; D: .; V: TRBV27; size: few; DNA: TGTGCCAGCAGTTTCCAGGGTAGCGGCACTGAAGCTTTCTTT; CDR3: CASSFQGSGTEAFF
J: TRBJ2-3; D: .; V: TRBV5-1; size: many; DNA: TGCGCCAGCAGCTCGCCGGATACGCAGTATTTT; CDR3: CASSSPDTQYF
J: TRBJ2-1; D: .; V: TRBV9; size: few; DNA: TGTGCCAGCAGCCCCCTGTCGGCCGTTCGGGAGCAGTTCTTC; CDR3: CASSPLSAVREQFF
J: TRBJ1-1; D: .; V: TRBV6-6; size: .; DNA: TGTGCCAGCAGTTACTCGACGGGTTTCTACACTGAAGCTTTCTTT; CDR3: CASSYSTGFYTEAFF
J: TRBJ2-3; D: .; V: TRBV7-2; size: .; DNA: TGTGCCAGCAGCGAGGACAGAAACACAGATACGCAGTATTTT; CDR3: CASSEDRNTDTQYF
J: TRBJ1-1; D: TRBD1; V: TRBV7-9; size: many; DNA: TGTGCCAGCAACAGACAGGGGGCAACTGAAGCTTTCTTT; CDR3: CASNRQGATEAFF
J: TRBJ2-5; D: .; V: TRBV6-2/TRBV6-3; size: few; DNA: TGTGCCAGCAGTTACTCCCGGGGTCGCGGGGCAGAGACCCAGTACTTC; CDR3: CASSYSRGRGAETQYF
J: TRBJ1-2; D: .; V: TRBV6-5; size: few; DNA: TGTGCCAGCAGTTACCAGGGACTGGGCTATGGCTACACCTTC; CDR3: CASSYQGLGYGYTF
J: TRBJ1-1; D: .; V: TRBV7-2; size: many; DNA: TGTGCCAGCAGCCAGACACGAGCGAACACTGAAGCTTTCTTT; CDR3: CASSQTRANTEAFF
J: TRBJ2-7; D: .; V: TRBV12-3/TRBV12-4; size: .; DNA: TGTGCCAGCAGTTTAATGCCGAGTGAGCAGTACTTC; CDR3: CASSLMPSEQYF
J: TRBJ2-3; D: TRBD2; V: TRBV6-2/TRBV6-3; size: .; DNA: TGTGCCAGCAGTTTGCGCGGGGGTTCAGATACGCAGTATTTT; CDR3: CASSLRGGSDTQYF
J: TRBJ2-1; D: TRBD2; V: TRBV11-2; size: .; DNA: TGTGCCAGCAGCACGGGACTAGCCACCTACAATGAGCAGTTCTTC; CDR3: CASSTGLATYNEQFF
J: TRBJ2-3; D: .; V: TRBV6-5; size: few; DNA: TGTGCCAGCTCCTGGCAGCGGGGCACAGATACGCAGTATTTT; CDR3: CASSWQRGTDTQYF
J: TRBJ2-4; D: TRBD2; V: TRBV4-3; size: few; DNA: TGCGCCAGCAGCCAAGATCTGAGCGGGGGGGCCTCTAACGACATTCAGTACTTC; CDR3: CASSQDLSGGASNDIQYF
J: TRBJ1-2; D: .; V: TRBV5-1; size: .; DNA: TGCGCCAGCAGCTTGGAACAGGGAACTGGCTACACCTTC; CDR3: CASSLEQGTGYTF
J: TRBJ1-1; D: TRBD1; V: TRBV27; size: .; DNA: TGTGCCAGCAGTGTAGACAGGGCTAACACTGAAGCTTTCTTT; CDR3: CASSVDRANTEAFF
J: TRBJ2-1; D: .; V: TRBV4-2; size: few; DNA: TGTGCCAGCAGCCAAGAGGAGGGGGCGAATTCCAATGAGCAGTTCTTC; CDR3: CASSQEEGANSNEQFF
J: TRBJ1-1; D: .; V: TRBV20-1; size: few; DNA: TGCAGTGCTGGGACGGGAAATCCAACTGAAGCTTTCTTT; CDR3: CSAGTGNPTEAFF
J: TRBJ1-2; D: .; V: TRBV7-9; size: many; DNA: TGTGCCAGCAGCTTAGCCCAGTCTTATGGCTACACCTTC; CDR3: CASSLAQSYGYTF
J: TRBJ1-6; D: .; V: TRBV20-1; size: .; DNA: TGCAGTGCTAGATACCAATATAATTCACCCCTCCACTTT; CDR3: CSARYQYNSPLHF
J: TRBJ2-5; D: TRBD1; V: TRBV12-3/TRBV12-4; size: .; DNA: TGTGCCAGCAGGTCGGACAGGGGCGGGCAAGAGACCCAGTACTTC; CDR3: CASRSDRGGQETQYF
J: TRBJ1-4; D: .; V: TRBV6-2/TRBV6-3; size: few; DNA: TGTGCCAGCTCTACCGACGGTTCAACTAATGAAAAACTGTTTTTT; CDR3: CASSTDGSTNEKLFF
J: TRBJ2-3; D: TRBD2; V: TRBV7-9; size: few; DNA: TGTGCCAGCAGCTCGAGCGGGGGGGCCGTCTATCCAGATACGCAGTATTTT; CDR3: CASSSSGGAVYPDTQYF
J: TRBJ2-3; D: .; V: TRBV7-3; size: few; DNA: TGTGCCAGCAGCTTCAGGGGCGAGGCCACAGATACGCAGTATTTT; CDR3: CASSFRGEATDTQYF
J: TRBJ1-6; D: TRBD1; V: TRBV7-9; size: many; DNA: TGTGCCAGCAGCTTAGTCACAGGGGAAATAGTCCTCCACTTT; CDR3: CASSLVTGEIVLHF
J: TRBJ2-3; D: .; V: TRBV2; size: many; DNA: TGTGCCAGCATACCCAGCAGCACAGATACGCAGTATTTT; CDR3: CASIPSSTDTQYF
J: TRBJ1-6; D: .; V: TRBV20-1; size: many; DNA: TGCAGTGCTAGCGATGGACGACACCGGAATTCACCCCTCCACTTT; CDR3: CSASDGRHRNSPLHF
J: TRBJ2-2; D: .; V: TRBV3-1; size: few; DNA: TGTGCCAGCAGCCAAGCGCTAGGCGCGAACACCGGGGAGCTGTTTTTT; CDR3: CASSQALGANTGELFF
J: TRBJ2-1; D: .; V: TRBV2; size: few; DNA: TGTGCCAGCAGTGCCGAAGGGTACAATGAGCAGTTCTTC; CDR3: CASSAEGYNEQFF
J: TRBJ1-1; D: TRBD1; V: TRBV18; size: .; DNA: TGTGCCAGCTCACCATTTGGGCAGGGGGCGCTTGAAGCTTTCTTT; CDR3: CASSPFGQGALEAFF
J: TRBJ1-2; D: .; V: TRBV28; size: .; DNA: TGTGCCAGCAGTTTCGGTCAGTCCTATGGCTACACCTTC; CDR3: CASSFGQSYGYTF
J: TRBJ1-1; D: .; V: TRBV15; size: few; DNA: TGTGCCACCAGCAGAGTAGGGAACACTGAAGCTTTCTTT; CDR3: CATSRVGNTEAFF
J: TRBJ2-1; D: TRBD2; V: TRBV6-1; size: many; DNA: TGTGCCAGCAGTGAAAGGAGCGGGGGGGACTACAATGAGCAGTTCTTC; CDR3: CASSERSGGDYNEQFF
J: TRBJ1-2; D: .; V: TRBV11-2; size: .; DNA: TGTGCCAGCAGCTTTTCCGGGACGGCTAAAGTCTATGGCTACACCTTC; CDR3: CASSFSGTAKVYGYTF
J: TRBJ1-2; D: TRBD1; V: TRBV5-4; size: many; DNA: TGTGCCAGCAGGCGGGACAGGGTTAACTATGGCTACACCTTC; CDR3: CASRRDRVNYGYTF
J: TRBJ2-3; D: .; V: TRBV7-2; size: many; DNA: TGTGCCAGCAGCTTAGGGCCAGTTAGCACAGATACGCAGTATTTT; CDR3: CASSLGPVSTDTQYF
J: TRBJ2-3; D: TRBD1; V: TRBV20-1; size: .; DNA: TGCAGTGCGGAAAAGGACAGGGGGGTAACACGCGGGGATACGCAGTATTTT; CDR3: CSAEKDRGVTRGDTQYF
J: TRBJ1-2; D: TRBD1; V: TRBV20-1; size: few; DNA: TGCAGTGCTAGATGGGCGGTCCAAGGGGGCGATGGCTACACCTTC; CDR3: CSARWAVQGGDGYTF
J: TRBJ2-1; D: .; V: TRBV12-3/TRBV12-4; size: .; DNA: TGTGCCAGCAGTTTAGAGGGGGTAGGGTACAATGAGCAGTTCTTC; CDR3: CASSLEGVGYNEQFF
J: TRBJ1-2; D: .; V: TRBV7-3; size: .; DNA: TGTGCCAGCAGCCCCGGCGGGGCGGCAGGGCTAAACTATGGCTACACCTTC; CDR3: CASSPGGAAGLNYGYTF
J: TRBJ2-1; D: TRBD1; V: TRBV2; size: .; DNA: TGTGCCAGCAGTGAATGGGGACAGGCCTACGGCGATGAGCAGTTCTTC; CDR3: CASSEWGQAYGDEQFF
J: TRBJ1-1; D: .; V: TRBV29-1; size: many; DNA: TGCACCGGACAGTGGAACACTGAAGCTTTCTTT; CDR3: CTGQWNTEAFF
J: TRBJ1-3; D: .; V: TRBV6-6; size: .; DNA: TGTGCCAGCACCCTACGCGGGGGTGTGGGGAACACCATATATTTT; CDR3: CASTLRGGVGNTIYF
J: TRBJ2-3; D: TRBD2; V: TRBV7-6; size: few; DNA: TGTGCCAGCAGCTGGGGAGGGGCGGGGACGCAGTATTTT; CDR3: CASSWGGAGTQYF
J: TRBJ1-1; D: .; V: TRBV7-6; size: .; DNA: TGTGCCAGCAGCCTTGGCACGTCCCGAACTGAAGCTTTCTTT; CDR3: CASSLGTSRTEAFF
J: TRBJ1-5; D: .; V: TRBV7-9; size: many; DNA: TGTGCCAGCAGCTTAGCTTGGACGGATAGCAATCAGCCCCAGCATTTT; CDR3: CASSLAWTDSNQPQHF
J: TRBJ1-5; D: .; V: TRBV6-2/TRBV6-3; size: few; DNA: TGTGCCAGCAGTTACTTAGGACTCCAAACCCATCAGCCCCAGCATTTT; CDR3: CASSYLGLQTHQPQHF
J: TRBJ1-1; D: .; V: TRBV5-1; size: few; DNA: TGCGCCAGCAGCGCCCGACAGCTGAACACTGAAGCTTTCTTT; CDR3: CASSARQLNTEAFF
J: TRBJ1-5; D: .; V: TRBV28; size: .; DNA: TGTGCCAGCAGTTTAAGGGCGATAGGGAGCAATCAGCCCCAGCATTTT; CDR3: CASSLRAIGSNQPQHF
J: TRBJ2-7; D: TRBD2; V: TRBV5-1; size: .; DNA: TGCGCCAGCAGCTTGGATCTAGCGGGGGGAGGCGAGCAGTACTTC; CDR3: CASSLDLAGGGEQYF
J: TRBJ2-1; D: .; V: TRBV4-1; size: .; DNA: TGCGCCAGCAGCCGTCTTAGCGAAGGTGAGCAGTTCTTC; CDR3: CASSRLSEGEQFF
J: TRBJ1-1; D: .; V: TRBV5-1; size: many; DNA: TGCGCCAGCAGCTTCGGGGCTTTAACTGAAGCTTTCTTT; CDR3: CASSFGALTEAFF
J: TRBJ1-4; D: .; V: TRBV27; size: .; DNA: TGTGCCAGCACTATGAATGGGGGGAATGAAAAACTGTTTTTT; CDR3: CASTMNGGNEKLFF